The 11 T cell receptor beta chains below come from one sample, sequenced in a study of read filtering for tumor transcriptome and immune sequencing. This library used roughly 400 ng RNA and molecular barcoded adaptors spanning alpha/delta and beta/gamma chains. Using its own MiXCR run on the reads, TCRdb lists one record per CDR3 protein. Seen here are tens of thousands of distinct CDR3 sequences, more than 20% observed once, and the top ten hold about a sixth. What was sequenced was a population of CD138-negative cells sorted from bone marrow. These receptors originate from a donor at least 40 years old with multiple myeloma.

The chain has TRBV29-1 and TRBJ2-3, with D unresolved. CDR1 and CDR2 from the germline V gene are SQVTM and ANQGSEA. Trimming took 3 bases from V and 6 from J, leaving 7 bases between them. CDR3 size: 11 residues. The CDR3 bases are TGCAGCGTTGACTTCAGCGATACGCAGTATTTT. Encoded protein: CSVDFSDTQYF.

This clonotype was recorded many times. This may come from a read error, since a much larger clone is one base off. The rearrangement uses TRBV28 and TRBJ2-6, with no clear D. The V gene lost 3 bases and the J gene lost 2 bases, with 17 bases spanning the gap. Germline values: CDR1 MDHEN, CDR2 SYDVKM. The CDR3 spans 18 residues. The CDR3 DNA reads TGTGCCAGCAGTTTGCCCTATCCCAGAGAGGCTGGGGCCAACGTCCTGACTTTC. Translated: CASSLPYPREAGANVLTF.

In its sample, this clonotype was seen once. At one boundary the junction diverges from the germline segment, which might be a read error. The chain links TRBV19 to TRBJ2-1; D uncertain. Germline assignment: CDR1 LNHDA and CDR2 SQIVND (reference sequence). The CDR3 sequence is 16 residues long. The CDR3 here is CACSTRGSLVYNEQLF. Here the CDR3 DNA reads TGTGCCTGTAGTACACGTGGGTCCTTGGTATACAATGAGCAGCTCTTC.

This clonotype was seen ten or more times. The chain uses TRBV7-2 and TRBJ2-1, with a tentative D call TRBD2 (5 bases). Germline CDR1 and CDR2: SGHTA and FQGNSA. The CDR3 contains 13 residues. The ends were cut back, 4 bases at V and 7 bases at J, with 11 bases in the middle. The CDR3 bases are TGTGCCAGCAGCTCCCATTTAGCGAATGAGCAGTTCTTC. It encodes CASSSHLANEQFF.

This clonotype rates as medium-sized. The gene calls are TRBV5-1 and TRBJ2-1, with D maybe TRBD1 (7 bases). Germline V lookup: CDR1 SGHRS, CDR2 YFSETQ. There are 17 residues in the CDR3. Trimming took 4 bases from V and 8 from J, leaving 25 bases between them. Written as DNA, the CDR3 is TGCGCCAGCAGCCTAAATTACAGGGGAGGTTATTCTCATGAGCAGTTCTTC. Translating it yields CASSLNYRGGYSHEQFF.

V gene TRBV19 combines with J gene TRBJ1-2, with 10 bases that match TRBD1. With 5 bases clipped from V and 5 bases from J, the junction kept 5 bases outside the gene matches. The CDR3 totals 14 residues. CDR1 LNHDA and CDR2 SQIVND come from the germline V gene (reference sequence). The chain's CDR3 is CASSFLGQGYGYTF. CDR3 nucleotide sequence: TGTGCCAGTAGTTTCCTGGGACAGGGGTATGGCTACACCTTC.

A note on this clonotype: A much larger clone is a single base away; this may be a read error. The rearrangement joins TRBV4-2 to TRBJ1-5; TRBD1 matches 9 bases. Looked up from germline, CDR1 is LGHNA and CDR2 is YNFKEQ. V lost 8 bases to trimming and J lost 7 bases; unmatched junction nucleotides: 6. CDR3 length equals 13 residues. CDR3 sequence reads: CASSGTGRQPQHF. Here the CDR3 DNA reads TGTGCCAGCTCCGGGACAGGGAGGCAGCCCCAGCATTTT.

Worth noting for this clonotype: Being one base from a much bigger clone, this may be a read error. The chain has TRBV20-1 and TRBJ2-7; D call uncertain. V was pared by 4 bases and J by 0 bases, with 16 bases between. The germline gives CDR1 DFQATT, CDR2 SNEGSKA (reference sequence). The CDR3 has 15 amino acids. CDR3 region: CSAKARHFSSYEQYF. The CDR3 nucleotides read TGCAGTGCTAAGGCCCGACACTTCAGCTCCTACGAGCAGTACTTC.

The chain has TRBV19 and TRBJ2-2; 9 bases agree with TRBD1. The CDR3 has 16 residues. Germline values: CDR1 LNHDA, CDR2 SQIVND (reference sequence). Trimming cost V 7 bases and J 4 bases; bases outside gene matches: 10. The CDR3 DNA is TGTGCCAGTACGAGCACAGGGGGCGCTGGCACCGGGGAGCTGTTTTTT. This sequence encodes CASTSTGGAGTGELFF.

This clonotype was found many times. The chain employs TRBV18 and TRBJ1-1; D not resolved. The germline CDR1 and CDR2 sequences are KGHSH and LQKENI. With 3 bases removed from V and 11 bases from J, the gap between germline ends came to 25 bases. The CDR3 spans 16 residues. CDR3 bases: TGTGCCAGCTCACCCATAGCGGGTGGTAGAACACTAGGTGCTTTCTTT. Its protein product is CASSPIAGGRTLGAFF.

Many counts were recorded for this clonotype. This chain links TRBV24-1 with TRBJ2-3; tentative D call: TRBD2 (5 bases). Germline-derived CDR1 and CDR2 are KGHDR and SFDVKD. V was trimmed by 8 bases and J by 2 bases, leaving 13 bases between them. The CDR3 sequence is 14 residues long. The CDR3 spells CATKEAENTDTQYF. CDR3 sequence (DNA): TGTGCCACCAAGGAAGCGGAGAACACAGATACGCAGTATTTT.